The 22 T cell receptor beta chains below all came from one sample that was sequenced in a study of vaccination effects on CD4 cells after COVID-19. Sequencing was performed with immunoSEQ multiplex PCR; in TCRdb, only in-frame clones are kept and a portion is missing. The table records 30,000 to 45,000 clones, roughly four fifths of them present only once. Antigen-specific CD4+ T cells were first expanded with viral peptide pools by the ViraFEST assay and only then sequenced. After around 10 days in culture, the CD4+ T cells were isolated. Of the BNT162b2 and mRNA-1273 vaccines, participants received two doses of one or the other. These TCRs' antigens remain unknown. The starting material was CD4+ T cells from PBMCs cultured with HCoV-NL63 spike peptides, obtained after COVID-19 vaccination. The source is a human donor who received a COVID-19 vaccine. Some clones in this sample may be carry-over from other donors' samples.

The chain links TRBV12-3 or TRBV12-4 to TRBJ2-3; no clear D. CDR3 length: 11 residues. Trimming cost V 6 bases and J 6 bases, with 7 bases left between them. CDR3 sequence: CASRYTDTQYF. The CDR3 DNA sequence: TGTGCCAGCAGGTATACGGATACGCAGTATTTT.

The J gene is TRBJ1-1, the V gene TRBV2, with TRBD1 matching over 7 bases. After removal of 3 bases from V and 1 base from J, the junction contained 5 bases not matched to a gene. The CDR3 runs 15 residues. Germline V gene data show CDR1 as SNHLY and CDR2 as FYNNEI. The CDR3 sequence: CASSDIGTANTEAFF. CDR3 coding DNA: TGTGCCAGCAGTGATATCGGGACAGCGAACACTGAAGCTTTCTTT.

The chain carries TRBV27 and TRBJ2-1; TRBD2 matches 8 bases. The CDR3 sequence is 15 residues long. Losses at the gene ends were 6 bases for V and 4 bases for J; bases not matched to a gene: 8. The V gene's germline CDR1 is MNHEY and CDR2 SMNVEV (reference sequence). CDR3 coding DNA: TGTGCCAGCAGCCCCTTGCGGGGGGTATACAATGAGCAGTTCTTC. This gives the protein CASSPLRGVYNEQFF.

The CDR3 sequence: CASWDWDLNEKLFF. Written as DNA, the CDR3 is TGTGCCAGCTGGGATTGGGACTTAAATGAAAAACTGTTTTTT. J is TRBJ1-4 and V is TRBV6-5, with D possibly TRBD1 on 5 matching bases. Trimming took 8 bases from V and 5 from J, leaving 15 bases between them. Germline V gene lookup returns CDR1 MNHEY and CDR2 SVGAGI. The CDR3 runs 14 residues.

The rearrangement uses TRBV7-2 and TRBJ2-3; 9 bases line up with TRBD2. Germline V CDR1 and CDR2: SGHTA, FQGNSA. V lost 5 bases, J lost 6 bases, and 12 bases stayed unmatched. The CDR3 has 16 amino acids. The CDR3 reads CASSLSGGGGADTQYF. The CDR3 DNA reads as TGTGCCAGCAGCCTCTCCGGTGGCGGGGGGGCTGATACGCAGTATTTT.

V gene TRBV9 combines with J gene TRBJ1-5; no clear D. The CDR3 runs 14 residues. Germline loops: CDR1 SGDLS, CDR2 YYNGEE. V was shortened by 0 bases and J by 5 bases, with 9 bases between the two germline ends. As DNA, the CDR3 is TGTGCCAGCAGCGTAGGGGAAAGATATCAGCCCCAGCATTTT. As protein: CASSVGERYQPQHF.

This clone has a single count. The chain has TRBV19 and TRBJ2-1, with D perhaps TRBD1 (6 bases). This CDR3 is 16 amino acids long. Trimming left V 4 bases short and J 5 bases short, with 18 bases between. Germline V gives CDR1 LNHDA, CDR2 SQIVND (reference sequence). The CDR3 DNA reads TGTGCCAGTAGTAAGCCAACAGGGTACATTGACAATGAGCAGTTCTTC. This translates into CASSKPTGYIDNEQFF.

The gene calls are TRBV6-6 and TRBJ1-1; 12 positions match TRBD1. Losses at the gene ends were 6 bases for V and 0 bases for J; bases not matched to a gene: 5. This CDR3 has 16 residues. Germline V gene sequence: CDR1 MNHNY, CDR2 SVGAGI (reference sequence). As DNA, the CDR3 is TGTGCCAGCAGGGGACAGGGGGCTAGGATGAACACTGAAGCTTTCTTT. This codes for CASRGQGARMNTEAFF.

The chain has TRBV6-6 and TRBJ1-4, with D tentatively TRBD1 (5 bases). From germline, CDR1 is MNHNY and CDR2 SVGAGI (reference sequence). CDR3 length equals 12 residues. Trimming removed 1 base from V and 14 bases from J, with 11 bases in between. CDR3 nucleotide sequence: TGTGCCAGCAGTTACTGGGGCAGCCTCCTGTTTTTT. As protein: CASSYWGSLLFF.

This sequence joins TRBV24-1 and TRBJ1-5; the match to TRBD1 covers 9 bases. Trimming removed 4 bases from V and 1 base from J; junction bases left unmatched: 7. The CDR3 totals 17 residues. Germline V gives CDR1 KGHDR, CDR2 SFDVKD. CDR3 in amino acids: CATSDPTGGPSNQPQHF. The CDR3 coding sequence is TGTGCCACCAGTGACCCTACAGGGGGCCCCAGCAATCAGCCCCAGCATTTT.

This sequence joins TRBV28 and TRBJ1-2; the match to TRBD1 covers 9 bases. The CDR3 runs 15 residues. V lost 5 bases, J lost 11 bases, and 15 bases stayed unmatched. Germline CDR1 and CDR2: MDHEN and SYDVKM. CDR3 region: CASSTSAGTGIGYTF. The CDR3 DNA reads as TGTGCCAGCAGTACCTCAGCCGGGACAGGGATCGGGTACACCTTC.

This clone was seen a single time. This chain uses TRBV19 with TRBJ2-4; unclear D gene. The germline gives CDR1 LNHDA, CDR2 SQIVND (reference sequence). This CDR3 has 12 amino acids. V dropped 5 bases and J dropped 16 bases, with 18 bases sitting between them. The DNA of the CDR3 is TGTGCCAGTAGTTTCGTCTTGCAGGCTCAATACTTC. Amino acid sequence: CASSFVLQAQYF.

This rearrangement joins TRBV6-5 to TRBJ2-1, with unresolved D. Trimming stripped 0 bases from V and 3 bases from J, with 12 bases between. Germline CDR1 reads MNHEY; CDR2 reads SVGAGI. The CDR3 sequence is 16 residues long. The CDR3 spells CASSYSSVGGYNEQFF. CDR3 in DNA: TGTGCCAGCAGTTACTCGAGCGTGGGTGGCTACAATGAGCAGTTCTTC.

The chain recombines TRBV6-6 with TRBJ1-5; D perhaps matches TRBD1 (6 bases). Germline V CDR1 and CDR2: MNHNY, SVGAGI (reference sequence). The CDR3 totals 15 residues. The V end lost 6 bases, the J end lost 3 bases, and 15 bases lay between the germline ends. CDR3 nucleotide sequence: TGTGCCAGCAGGACGGGACAAGCTATCAATCAGCCCCAGCATTTT. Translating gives CASRTGQAINQPQHF.

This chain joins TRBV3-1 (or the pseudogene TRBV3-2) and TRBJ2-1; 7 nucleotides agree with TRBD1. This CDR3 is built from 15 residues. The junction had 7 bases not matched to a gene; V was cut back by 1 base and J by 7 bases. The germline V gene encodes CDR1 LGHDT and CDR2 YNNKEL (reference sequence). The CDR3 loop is CASSQVYRGLNEQFF. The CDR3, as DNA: TGTGCCAGCAGCCAAGTATACAGGGGCCTGAATGAGCAGTTCTTC.

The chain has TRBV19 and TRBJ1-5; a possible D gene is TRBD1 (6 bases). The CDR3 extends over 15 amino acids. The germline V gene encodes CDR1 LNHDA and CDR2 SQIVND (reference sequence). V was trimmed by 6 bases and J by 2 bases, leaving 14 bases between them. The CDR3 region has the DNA TGTGCCAGTAGCCCGGACAGTCGGGGCAATCAGCCCCAGCATTTT. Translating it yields CASSPDSRGNQPQHF.

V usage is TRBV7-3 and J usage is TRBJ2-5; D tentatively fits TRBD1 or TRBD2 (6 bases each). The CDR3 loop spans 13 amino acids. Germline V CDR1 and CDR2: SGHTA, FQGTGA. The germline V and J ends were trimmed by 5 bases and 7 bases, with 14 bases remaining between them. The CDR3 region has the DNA TGTGCCAGCAGCCCCGACAGGCGGGGGACCCAGTACTTC. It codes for CASSPDRRGTQYF.

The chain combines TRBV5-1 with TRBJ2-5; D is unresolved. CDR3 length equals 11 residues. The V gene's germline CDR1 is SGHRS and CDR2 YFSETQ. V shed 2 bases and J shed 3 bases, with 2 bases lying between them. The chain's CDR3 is CASSFKETQYF. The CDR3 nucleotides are TGCGCCAGCAGCTTTAAAGAGACCCAGTACTTC.

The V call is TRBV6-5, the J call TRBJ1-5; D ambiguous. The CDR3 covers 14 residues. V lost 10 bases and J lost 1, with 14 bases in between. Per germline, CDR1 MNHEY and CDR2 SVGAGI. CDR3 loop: CATLKGRSNQPQHF. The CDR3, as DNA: TGTGCCACGCTAAAGGGCAGGAGCAATCAGCCCCAGCATTTT.

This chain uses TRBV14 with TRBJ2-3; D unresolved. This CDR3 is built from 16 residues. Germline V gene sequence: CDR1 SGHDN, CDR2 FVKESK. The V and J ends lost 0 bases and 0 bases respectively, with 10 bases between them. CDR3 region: CASSQDRRRSTDTQYF. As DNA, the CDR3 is TGTGCCAGCAGCCAAGATCGTAGGCGAAGCACAGATACGCAGTATTTT. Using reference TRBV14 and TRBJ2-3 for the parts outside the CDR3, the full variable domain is EAGVTQFPSHSVIEKGQTVTLRCDPISGHDNLYWYRRVMGKEIKFLLHFVKESKQDESGMPNNRFLAERTGGTYSTLKVQPAELEDSGVYFCASSQDRRRSTDTQYFGPGTRLTVL.

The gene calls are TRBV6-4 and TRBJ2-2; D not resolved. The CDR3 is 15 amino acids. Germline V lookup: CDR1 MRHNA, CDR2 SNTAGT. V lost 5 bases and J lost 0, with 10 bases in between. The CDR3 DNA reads TGTGCCAGCAGTCCCCGGTCAGCGAACACCGGGGAGCTGTTTTTT. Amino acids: CASSPRSANTGELFF.

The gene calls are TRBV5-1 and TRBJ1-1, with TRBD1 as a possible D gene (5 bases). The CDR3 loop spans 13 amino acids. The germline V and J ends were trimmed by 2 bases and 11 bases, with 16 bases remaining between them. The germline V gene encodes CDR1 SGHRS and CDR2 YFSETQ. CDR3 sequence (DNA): TGCGCCAGCAGCTTAGCAGGGTCCGATGGGGCTTTCTTT. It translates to CASSLAGSDGAFF.